The present T cell receptor beta chain was sequenced within a study of tumor-infiltrating lymphocytes in oesophageal squamous cell carcinoma. This clonotype was counted at least ten times. TCRdb re-called the PCR reads with MiXCR, one entry per CDR3 protein. The sample shows 10,000 to 15,000 distinct CDR3 sequences, less than 65% of them seen only once. CDR1 and CDR2 (germline): SEHNR, FQNEAQ (reference sequence). J was trimmed by 7 bases and V by 4 bases; bases with no gene match: 3. CDR3 length equals 12 residues. Sample: normal esophageal tissue next to the tumor. The chain employs TRBV7-9 and TRBJ2-7; 8 nucleotides agree with TRBD1. This clonotype was sampled from a male donor with esophageal squamous cell carcinoma. The CDR3 spells CASSWTGKEQYF. CDR3 nucleotides: TGTGCCAGCAGCTGGACAGGGAAAGAGCAGTACTTC.